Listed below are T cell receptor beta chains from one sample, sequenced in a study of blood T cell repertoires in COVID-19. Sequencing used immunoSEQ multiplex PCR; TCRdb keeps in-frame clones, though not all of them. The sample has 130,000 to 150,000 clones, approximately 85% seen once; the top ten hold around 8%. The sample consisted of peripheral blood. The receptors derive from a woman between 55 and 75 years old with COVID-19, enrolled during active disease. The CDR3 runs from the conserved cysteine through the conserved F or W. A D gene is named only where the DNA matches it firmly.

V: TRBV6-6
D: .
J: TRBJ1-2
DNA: TGTGCCAGCAGTTACTCCTGGCAGGGCGGTGGCTACACCTTC
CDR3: CASSYSWQGGGYTF

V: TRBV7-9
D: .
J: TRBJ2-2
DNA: TGTGCCAGCAGCTTAGAGTGGAGGAGTCCCGGGGAGCTGTTTTTT
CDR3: CASSLEWRSPGELFF

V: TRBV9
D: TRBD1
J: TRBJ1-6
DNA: TGTGCCAGCAGCGTAGATGGGACAGACAATTCACCCCTCCACTTT
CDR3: CASSVDGTDNSPLHF

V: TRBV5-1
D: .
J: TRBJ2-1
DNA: TGCGCCAGCAGCGTGATCTTAGCGGAGTTCTACAATGAGCAGTTCTTC
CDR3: CASSVILAEFYNEQFF

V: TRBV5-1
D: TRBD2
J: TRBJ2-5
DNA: TGCGCCAGCAGCTTCGAACTAGCGGGGGCCTTTAAGGAGACCCAGTACTTC
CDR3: CASSFELAGAFKETQYF

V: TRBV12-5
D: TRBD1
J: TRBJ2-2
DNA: TGTGCTAGTGGTTTGCCCCAGACAGGGGTCGGGGAGCTGTTTTTT
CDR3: CASGLPQTGVGELFF

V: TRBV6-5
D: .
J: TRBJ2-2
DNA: TGTGCCAGCAGGCCCGCCGGGACACCGACCGGGGAGCTGTTTTTT
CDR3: CASRPAGTPTGELFF

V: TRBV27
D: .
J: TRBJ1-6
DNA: TGTGCCAGCAGACTTCTAGCCCCTGGTTCACCCCTCCACTTT
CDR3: CASRLLAPGSPLHF

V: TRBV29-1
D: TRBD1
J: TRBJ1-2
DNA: TGCAGCGTCGTGCAGGGGGCTGGCTATGGCTACACCTTC
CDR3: CSVVQGAGYGYTF

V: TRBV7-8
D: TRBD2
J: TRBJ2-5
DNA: TGTGCCAGCAGCACCCGACTAGCGGGGGATGAAGAGACCCAGTACTTC
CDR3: CASSTRLAGDEETQYF

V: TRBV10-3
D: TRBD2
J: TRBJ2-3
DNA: TGTGCCATCAGCGGGGGGGCCGCAGATACGCAGTATTTT
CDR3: CAISGGAADTQYF

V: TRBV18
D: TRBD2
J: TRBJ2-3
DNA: TGTGCCAGCTCACGACGAGGACTAGCGGGGGGACCGAGCACAGATACGCAGTATTTT
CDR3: CASSRRGLAGGPSTDTQYF

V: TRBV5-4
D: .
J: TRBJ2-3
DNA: TGTGCCAGCAGCTTGGCCCAGCGGACCACAGATACGCAGTATTTT
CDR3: CASSLAQRTTDTQYF

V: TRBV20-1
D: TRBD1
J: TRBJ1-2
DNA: TGCAGTGCTAGTCGGACAGGGATAGGGAACTATGGCTACACCTTC
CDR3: CSASRTGIGNYGYTF

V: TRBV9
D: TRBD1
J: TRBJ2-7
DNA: TGTGCCAGCAGCGCGACAGGGGGCCCCTACGAGCAGTACTTC
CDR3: CASSATGGPYEQYF

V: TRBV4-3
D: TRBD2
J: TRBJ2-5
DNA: TGCGCCAGCAGCCAAGGGACTAGCTGGGTCGAGACCCAGTACTTC
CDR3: CASSQGTSWVETQYF